This TCR beta chain appears in the sequencing data of a study of beta chain features in type 1 diabetes. Notes on the study in general: Patients showed naive, central memory and Treg TCRB repertoires that appeared more similar than those of healthy donors. Resolution of whether HLA type affects TCRB rearrangement was not achieved here. Researchers report that Type 1 diabetes patients had moderately but significantly shorter TCRB CDR3s across all four CD4+ subsets.

TCRB transcripts that were expressed got sequenced, as all of the isolated RNA had been reverse transcribed. Some clones are missing from TCRdb's copy, which holds only in-frame ones; the method was immunoSEQ multiplex PCR. Of some 190,000 clones listed, almost 8% are singletons. Every single donor gave one heparinised blood draw, and these averaged about 100 mL. With regard to this clone: No antigen is known for it.

Source material: central memory CD4+ T cells from blood. The TCR comes from a man between 18 and 29 years old with type 1 diabetes.

This chain's CDR3 is CASSSGLAGAETQYF. CDR3 nucleotide sequence: TGTGCCAGCAGCTCCGGACTAGCGGGGGCAGAGACCCAGTACTTC. The chain links TRBV11-3 to TRBJ2-5, with TRBD2 matching 13 bases. The CDR3 is made up of 15 amino acids. Germline CDR1 reads SGHNT; CDR2 reads YENEEA. Trimming took 4 bases from V and 4 from J; bases not matched to a gene: 3.